This TCR beta chain comes out of a study of blood T cell repertoires in COVID-19. Study details: Sources were T cells, B-cell-depleted T cells, or PBMCs; the material itself was cDNA or gDNA.

The CDR3 is 17 amino acids. The germline V gene has CDR1 MNHEY and CDR2 SVGEGT. J lost 2 bases, V lost 2 bases, and 7 bases had no gene match. Data came from immunoSEQ multiplex PCR; TCRdb stores just in-frame clones and leaves some out. Among some 88,000 clones listed, around 88% were seen once. This receptor was identified in a man aged 60 to 75 with acute or convalescent COVID-19. Sequencing input: peripheral blood. The gene calls are TRBV6-2 or TRBV6-3 and TRBJ2-1, with 9 nucleotides matching TRBD2. CDR3 protein: CASSYRVSGGTYNEQFF. DNA for the CDR3: TGTGCCAGCAGTTACCGGGTTAGCGGGGGAACCTACAATGAGCAGTTCTTC.